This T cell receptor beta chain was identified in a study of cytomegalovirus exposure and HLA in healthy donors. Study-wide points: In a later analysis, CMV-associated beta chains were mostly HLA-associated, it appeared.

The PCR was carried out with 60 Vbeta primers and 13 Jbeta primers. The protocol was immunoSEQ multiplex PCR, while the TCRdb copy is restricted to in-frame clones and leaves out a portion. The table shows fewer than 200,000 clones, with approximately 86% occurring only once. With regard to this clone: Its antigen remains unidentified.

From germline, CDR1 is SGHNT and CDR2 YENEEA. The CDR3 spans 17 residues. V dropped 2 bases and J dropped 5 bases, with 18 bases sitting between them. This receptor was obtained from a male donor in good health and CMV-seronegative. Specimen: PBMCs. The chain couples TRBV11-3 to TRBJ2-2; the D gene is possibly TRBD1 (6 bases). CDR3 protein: CASSLRSGRGRTGELFF. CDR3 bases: TGTGCCAGCAGCTTAAGGTCCGGCAGGGGCAGAACCGGGGAGCTGTTTTTT.